This T cell receptor (beta chain) was identified in a study of chemoradiotherapy in HPV16-positive cancers. Study overall: Two HPV16-positive patients' cells yielded candidate HPV-specific clones and common motifs.

Notes on the study in general: Candidate HPV-specific clones and E7-related TCR motifs grew in tumor during treatment.

Over chemoradiotherapy, repertoires were sampled more than once. There are 14 residues in the CDR3. The V end was cut by 4 bases, the J end by 2 bases, with 11 bases between. From germline, CDR1 is MNHNS and CDR2 SASEGT. Method: immunoSEQ multiplex PCR; TCRdb's copy keeps in-frame clones and lacks some. Of 2,000 or so clones listed, roughly 88% were seen once; the top ten hold more than 7%. This clone was detected once. Its antigen is undetermined. This clonotype was sampled from a human donor with HPV-associated anogenital cancer. V usage is TRBV6-1 and J usage is TRBJ1-2; D uncertain. Source: tumor tissue, taken from a patient who underwent chemoradiotherapy. CDR3 sequence (DNA): TGTGCCAGCAGTGGTTTAGCTCCGAACTATGGCTACACCTTC. It specifies CASSGLAPNYGYTF.